A single sample gave rise to the 25 T cell receptor beta chains below, sequenced in a study of shared clonotypes between healthy human individuals (dated by TCRdb to the early 2020s). The library was made by the immunoSEQ multiplex PCR assay. TCRdb took over this immuneACCESS table, retaining in-frame rearrangements with V and J assigned. Such tables are incomplete; in checked studies, under half of the missing clones stem from an unresolved V gene, and the remainder is unexplained. In this sample the table shows some 1,100,000 clones, roughly 74% of which occur a single time. Under 0.6% of the sample is in the top ten clones. The sequenced sample was memory CD4+ T cells from PBMCs. Read against the paper, the sample's cell subset or site label means: CD45RA-negative fraction. The receptors come from a man in his late teens or twenties in good health. Some clones in this sample may be carry-over from other donors' samples.

This chain links TRBV5-1 with TRBJ2-7, with D tentatively TRBD1 (5 bases). Deletions cut 0 bases from V and 5 bases from J, with 15 bases between. CDR1 and CDR2 (germline): SGHRS, YFSETQ. This CDR3 is built from 15 residues. CDR3 sequence: CASSLEAGSVNEQYF. CDR3 in DNA: TGCGCCAGCAGCTTGGAAGCAGGGTCGGTTAACGAGCAGTACTTC. The whole variable domain, remainder taken from reference TRBV5-1 and TRBJ2-7, is KAGVTQTPRYLIKTRGQQVTLSCSPISGHRSVSWYQQTPGQGLQFLFEYFSETQRNKGNFPGRFSGRQFSNSRSEMNVSTLELGDSALYLCASSLEAGSVNEQYFGPGTRLTVT.

The rearrangement joins TRBV10-3 to TRBJ2-3; weak D call: TRBD2 (5 bases). Trimming left V 5 bases short and J 6 bases short, with 15 bases between. The germline CDR1 and CDR2 sequences are ENHRY and SYGVKD. This CDR3 is 14 amino acids long. Here the CDR3 reads CAISSDSTPDTQYF. The CDR3 bases are TGTGCCATCAGTTCGGACTCCACCCCCGATACGCAGTATTTT.

The V call is TRBV5-6, the J call TRBJ2-5; unclear D gene. The CDR3 extends over 13 amino acids. Trimming removed 6 bases from V and 2 bases from J, with 11 bases in between. CDR1 and CDR2 (germline): SGHDT, YYEEEE. In nucleotides, the CDR3 is TGTGCCAGCATGACCGGGCCGCAAGAGACCCAGTACTTC. It codes for CASMTGPQETQYF.

This chain connects TRBV7-2 to TRBJ1-2; D call uncertain. The CDR3 spans 12 residues. Germline CDR1 is SGHTA and CDR2 is FQGNSA. V lost 8 bases, J lost 7 bases, and 14 bases lay in between. CDR3 amino acids: CASAGKPGGYTF. For the CDR3, the DNA is TGTGCCAGCGCGGGAAAACCTGGTGGCTACACCTTC.

This sequence joins TRBV27 and TRBJ1-2; 7 bases line up with TRBD1. Germline values: CDR1 MNHEY, CDR2 SMNVEV (reference sequence). There are 14 residues in the CDR3. Trimming took 5 bases from V and 4 from J; bases not matched to a gene: 7. The CDR3 bases are TGTGCCAGCAGTCCCCGGACAGGTCCCTATGGCTACACCTTC. Translated, it gives CASSPRTGPYGYTF.

V gene TRBV5-1 combines with J gene TRBJ2-1; D is unresolved. The CDR3 runs 11 residues. Trimming removed 4 bases from V and 7 bases from J, with 6 bases in between. CDR1 and CDR2 (germline): SGHRS, YFSETQ. The DNA for the CDR3 is TGCGCCAGCAGCCCCGCGAATGAGCAGTTCTTC. Translating it yields CASSPANEQFF.

This chain joins TRBV20-1 and TRBJ2-3; 9 nucleotides align to TRBD2. Germline loops: CDR1 DFQATT, CDR2 SNEGSKA (reference sequence). The CDR3 is 10 residues long. The CDR3, as DNA: TGCAGCCTGGGGACTAGCTTGCAGTATTTT. Protein product: CSLGTSLQYF.

The DNA of the CDR3 is TGTGCCAGCAGTTTTGGACAGGGGGTAGGAGGCTACACCTTC. This encodes CASSFGQGVGGYTF. The chain recombines TRBV28 with TRBJ1-2; 10 bases are a match to TRBD1. Germline lookup yields CDR1 MDHEN and CDR2 SYDVKM. V lost 3 bases and J lost 8; bases outside the gene matches: 6. This CDR3 has 14 residues.

The chain has TRBV27 and TRBJ2-2, with 8 bases lining up with TRBD1. This CDR3 has 15 residues. Germline V CDR1 and CDR2: MNHEY, SMNVEV (reference sequence). V dropped 8 bases and J dropped 6; count of bases not matched to a gene: 11. CDR3: CASQQYQGAAGELFF. In DNA form, the CDR3 reads TGTGCCAGCCAACAATACCAGGGGGCGGCCGGGGAGCTGTTTTTT.

The V call is TRBV6-1, the J call TRBJ1-4; the D gene is possibly TRBD1 (6 bases). CDR1 is MNHNS and CDR2 is SASEGT in the germline V gene. CDR3 length: 14 amino acids. The V gene lost 8 bases and the J gene lost 6 bases, with 16 bases spanning the gap. In DNA form, the CDR3 reads TGTGCCAGCGGGATTGGACAGACCTATGAAAAACTGTTTTTT. As protein: CASGIGQTYEKLFF.

This clone appeared a few times. The chain employs TRBV18 and TRBJ1-5, with D possibly being TRBD1 (5 bases). V was shortened by 4 bases and J by 0 bases, with 10 bases between the two germline ends. The CDR3 totals 15 residues. In germline, CDR1 is KGHSH, CDR2 LQKENI. The CDR3 DNA is TGTGCCAGCTCACTCGGGGCCCATAGCAATCAGCCCCAGCATTTT. Translation gives CASSLGAHSNQPQHF.

This chain connects TRBV4-2 to TRBJ1-2, with 9 nucleotides matching TRBD1. The V gene end was trimmed by 3 bases and the J gene end by 6 bases; junction bases not matched to a gene: 11. The CDR3 loop spans 16 amino acids. The germline V gene encodes CDR1 LGHNA and CDR2 YNFKEQ. The CDR3 sequence is CASSQSGTGFEDGYTF. CDR3 nucleotide sequence: TGTGCCAGCAGCCAGTCTGGGACAGGGTTTGAGGATGGCTACACCTTC.

The V and J genes are TRBV2 and TRBJ1-2, with a tentative D call TRBD1 (6 bases). Germline V gene sequence: CDR1 SNHLY, CDR2 FYNNEI. The CDR3 has 14 residues. Trimming stripped 6 bases from V and 7 bases from J, with 18 bases between. The DNA for the CDR3 is TGTGCCAGCAGACAAAACCAGGGGTTTAGTGGCTACACCTTC. Residues: CASRQNQGFSGYTF.

The chain employs TRBV11-3 and TRBJ2-3, with D perhaps TRBD2 (6 bases). Germline loops: CDR1 SGHNT, CDR2 YENEEA. There are 13 residues in the CDR3. The ends were cut back, 5 bases at V and 8 bases at J, with 14 bases in the middle. The CDR3 loop is CASSGGDVVTQYF. Written as DNA, the CDR3 is TGTGCCAGCAGCGGAGGGGATGTAGTTACGCAGTATTTT.

The chain carries TRBV7-2 and TRBJ2-7; 10 bases are a match to TRBD2. The CDR3 is 16 amino acids. With V trimmed by 4 bases and J by 5 bases, 11 bases remained unmatched. Germline-derived CDR1 and CDR2 are SGHTA and FQGNSA. Written as DNA, the CDR3 is TGTGCCAGCAGCTCCGAAAGCGGGAGGGCTTCCAACGAGCAGTACTTC. Protein sequence: CASSSESGRASNEQYF. The whole variable domain, filled in from reference TRBV7-2 and TRBJ2-7, reads GAGVSQSPSNKVTEKGKDVELRCDPISGHTALYWYRQSLGQGLEFLIYFQGNSAPDKSGLPSDRFSAERTGGSVSTLTIQRTQQEDSAVYLCASSSESGRASNEQYFGPGTRLTVT.

V is TRBV20-1 and J is TRBJ1-5, with D unresolved. CDR3 length: 11 amino acids. The V gene lost 5 bases and the J gene lost 9 bases, with 11 bases spanning the gap. The V gene's germline CDR1 is DFQATT and CDR2 SNEGSKA (reference sequence). The CDR3 region is CSAESLGPQHF. The CDR3 DNA is TGCAGTGCTGAAAGCCTGGGGCCCCAGCATTTT.

The J gene is TRBJ1-4, the V gene TRBV7-9; D is undetermined. Trimming left V 4 bases short and J 4 bases short, with 16 bases between. CDR1 and CDR2 (germline): SEHNR, FQNEAQ (reference sequence). The CDR3 spans 16 residues. CDR3 region: CASSWYKAGDNEKLFF. CDR3 sequence (DNA): TGTGCCAGCAGCTGGTACAAGGCGGGAGATAATGAAAAACTGTTTTTT. The full variable domain, completed using reference TRBV7-9 and TRBJ1-4, is DTGVSQNPRHKITKRGQNVTFRCDPISEHNRLYWYRQTLGQGPEFLTYFQNEAQLEKSRLLSDRFSAERPKGSFSTLEIQRTEQGDSAMYLCASSWYKAGDNEKLFFGSGTQLSVL.

The chain employs TRBV30 and TRBJ1-2; D remains unclear. The germline V and J ends were trimmed by 2 bases and 7 bases, with 14 bases remaining between them. The CDR3 consists of 13 residues. Looked up from germline, CDR1 is GTSNPN and CDR2 is SVGIG (reference sequence). The DNA for the CDR3 is TGTGCCTGGAGTACTTCCCTAATGGGTGGCTACACCTTC. Protein product: CAWSTSLMGGYTF. The entire variable domain, with the rest obtained from reference TRBV30 and TRBJ1-2, is as follows: SQTIHQWPATLVQPVGSPLSLECTVEGTSNPNLYWYRQAAGRGLQLLFYSVGIGQISSEVPQNLSASRPQDRQFILSSKKLLLSDSGFYLCAWSTSLMGGYTFGSGTRLTVV.

CDR3 bases: TGTGCCAGCAGCCCCCTGGCGGGGTTCGGCAATGAGCAGTTCTTC. It encodes CASSPLAGFGNEQFF. J is TRBJ2-1 and V is TRBV7-3, with TRBD2 as a possible D gene (6 bases). V lost 5 bases, J lost 6 bases, and 17 bases lay in between. This CDR3 spans 15 amino acids. Per germline, CDR1 SGHTA and CDR2 FQGTGA.

This clone was found a few times. The chain combines TRBV14 with TRBJ1-2; D is perhaps TRBD1 (5 bases). CDR1 and CDR2 (germline): SGHDN, FVKESK. V was cut by 1 base and J by 8 bases, with 8 bases left in between. The CDR3 is 12 amino acids. The CDR3 sequence: CASSQGRVGYTF. CDR3 in DNA: TGTGCCAGCAGCCAAGGCAGGGTCGGCTACACCTTC.

The chain employs TRBV28 and TRBJ1-1, with 9 bases aligning to TRBD1. The CDR3 is made up of 16 amino acids. Unmatched junction bases numbered 6, after V lost 3 bases and J lost 1 base. Germline-derived CDR1 and CDR2 are MDHEN and SYDVKM. The CDR3 reads CASSLQPGQGNTEAFF. The CDR3 DNA reads TGTGCCAGCAGTTTGCAACCGGGACAGGGGAACACTGAAGCTTTCTTT.

J is TRBJ2-5 and V is TRBV11-3; 7 nucleotides match TRBD1. The CDR3 is 15 residues long. J gave up 2 bases and V 5 bases, and 8 bases lay outside the gene matches. CDR1 and CDR2 (germline): SGHNT, YENEEA. CDR3 sequence (DNA): TGTGCCAGCAGCCTCGGACAGGAACTACAAGAGACCCAGTACTTC. Translation gives CASSLGQELQETQYF.

This chain connects TRBV20-1 to TRBJ2-1; no reliable D call. V dropped 5 bases and J dropped 8 bases, with 10 bases sitting between them. CDR3 size: 11 residues. CDR1 DFQATT and CDR2 SNEGSKA come from the germline V gene (reference sequence). This CDR3 is CSAGQVDEQFF. In DNA, the CDR3 is TGCAGTGCTGGGCAGGTCGATGAGCAGTTCTTC.

Comments on this clone: In the same sample, other DNA sequences code for this CDR3. This chain uses TRBV7-2 with TRBJ2-7; D gene uncertain. The CDR3 loop spans 13 amino acids. The germline V gene has CDR1 SGHTA and CDR2 FQGNSA. Between the trimmed V and J ends, which lost 4 bases and 4 bases, there was a span of 11 bases. The CDR3 sequence: CASSSGPRYEQYF. The DNA of the CDR3 is TGTGCCAGCAGCTCCGGGCCGAGATACGAGCAGTACTTC.

The chain couples TRBV28 to TRBJ2-1; 10 nucleotides agree with TRBD2. This CDR3 has 14 amino acids. Germline-derived CDR1 and CDR2 are MDHEN and SYDVKM. V shed 6 bases, J shed 4 bases, and the junction held 3 bases outside the gene matches. This chain's CDR3 is CASRGLARYNEQFF. In nucleotides, the CDR3 is TGTGCCAGCAGGGGACTAGCGAGGTACAATGAGCAGTTCTTC. Supplemented by reference TRBV28 and TRBJ2-1, the full variable domain reads DVKVTQSSRYLVKRTGEKVFLECVQDMDHENMFWYRQDPGLGLRLIYFSYDVKMKEKGDIPEGYSVSREKKERFSLILESASTNQTSMYLCASRGLARYNEQFFGPGTRLTVL.